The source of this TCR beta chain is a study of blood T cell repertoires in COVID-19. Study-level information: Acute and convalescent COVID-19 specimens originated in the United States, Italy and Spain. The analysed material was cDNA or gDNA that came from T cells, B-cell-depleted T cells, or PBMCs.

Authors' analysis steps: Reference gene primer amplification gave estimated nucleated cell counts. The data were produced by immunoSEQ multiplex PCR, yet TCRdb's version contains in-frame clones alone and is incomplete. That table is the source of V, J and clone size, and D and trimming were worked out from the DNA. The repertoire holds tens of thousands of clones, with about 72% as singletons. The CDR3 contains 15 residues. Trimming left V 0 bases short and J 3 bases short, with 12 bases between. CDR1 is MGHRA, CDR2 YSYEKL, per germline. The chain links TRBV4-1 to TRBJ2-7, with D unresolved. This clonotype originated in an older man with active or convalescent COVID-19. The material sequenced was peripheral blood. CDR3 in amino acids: CASSQDWSRFYEQYF. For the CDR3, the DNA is TGCGCCAGCAGCCAAGATTGGTCACGGTTCTACGAGCAGTACTTC.